Detailed here is one T cell receptor beta chain. The repertoire was sequenced with immunoSEQ multiplex PCR; TCRdb's copy has only in-frame clones and lacks some. In the table there are fewer than 300,000 clones, 85% to 90% of which are singletons. The sample comes from a study of blood T cell repertoires in COVID-19. Germline CDR1 LNHNV, CDR2 YYDKDF (reference sequence). The CDR3 runs 15 residues. V gave up 5 bases and J gave up 5 bases; unmatched junction bases: 10. This TCR was sampled from a human donor in a cohort sampled during active COVID-19. The chain employs TRBV15 and TRBJ2-3, with TRBD2 matching 7 bases. Material: peripheral blood. The CDR3 here is CATSRNAGVGDTQYF. The CDR3 DNA sequence: TGTGCCACCAGCCGGAACGCGGGAGTAGGAGATACGCAGTATTTT.